The sample holds one count of the clone carrying this T cell receptor (beta chain). The data derive from a study of blood T cell repertoires in COVID-19. The germline CDR1 and CDR2 sequences are WSHSY and SAAADI. V shed 6 bases and J 2 bases; nucleotides not matched to a gene: 9. This CDR3 is 16 amino acids long. Sequencing used immunoSEQ multiplex PCR; TCRdb keeps in-frame clones, though not all of them. The profile covers about 230,000 clones, with 75% to 90% appearing a single time and about 2.5% taken by the ten largest. This TCR was sampled from a woman in her 70s with active or convalescent COVID-19. The material sequenced was peripheral blood. The chain is built from TRBV10-2 and TRBJ2-7; 11 bases fit TRBD2. CDR3 bases: TGCGCCAGCAGAGATACTAGCGGGGGAGATACCTACGAGCAGTACTTC. Amino acid sequence: CASRDTSGGDTYEQYF.